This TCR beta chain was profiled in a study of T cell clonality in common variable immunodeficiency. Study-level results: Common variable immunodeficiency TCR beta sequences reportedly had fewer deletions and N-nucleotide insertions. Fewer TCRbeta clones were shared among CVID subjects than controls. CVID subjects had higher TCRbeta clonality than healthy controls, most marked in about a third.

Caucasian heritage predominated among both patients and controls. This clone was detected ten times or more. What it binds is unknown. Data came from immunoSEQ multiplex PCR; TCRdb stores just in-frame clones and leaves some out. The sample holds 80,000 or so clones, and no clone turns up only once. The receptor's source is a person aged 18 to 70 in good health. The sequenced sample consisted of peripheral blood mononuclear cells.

The CDR3 spells CASSLVSNYEQYF. The covered CDR3 bases are TGCGCCAGCAGCTTGGTTTCCAACTACGAG. The rearrangement joins TRBV5-1 to TRBJ2-7; unclear D gene. The read ends 3 residues shy of where the CDR3 ends; the end is completed using the germline J gene. The CDR3 runs to 13 residues. V was cut by 0 bases and J by 3 bases, with 7 bases left in between. CDR1 SGHRS and CDR2 YFSETQ come from the germline V gene.